This record concerns one T cell receptor beta chain sequence. The antigen remains undetermined. This specimen comes from a study of graft-versus-host responses after intestinal transplantation. About the research overall: Recipients had transplants, and these were multivisceral, liver-intestinal, or isolated intestinal. Findings of the study overall: GvH clones turned up in recipient marrow; some had shown up first in ileum or blood.

Trimming cost V 6 bases and J 7 bases; bases outside gene matches: 8. Germline assignment: CDR1 MNHEY and CDR2 SMNVEV (reference sequence). The CDR3 runs to 14 residues. Data came from immunoSEQ multiplex PCR; TCRdb stores just in-frame clones and leaves some out. The sample records under 150,000 clones, around 95% being singletons. The origin of this receptor is a human donor who received an intestinal transplant. This material consisted of unstimulated CD8+ T cells sorted from spleen or lymph node cells, taken before intestinal transplant. The rearrangement links TRBV27 to TRBJ1-5, with 8 nucleotides matching TRBD1. DNA for the CDR3: TGTGCCAGCAGAGGGACAGGTGAGGGGCAGCCCCAGCATTTT. Translation: CASRGTGEGQPQHF.